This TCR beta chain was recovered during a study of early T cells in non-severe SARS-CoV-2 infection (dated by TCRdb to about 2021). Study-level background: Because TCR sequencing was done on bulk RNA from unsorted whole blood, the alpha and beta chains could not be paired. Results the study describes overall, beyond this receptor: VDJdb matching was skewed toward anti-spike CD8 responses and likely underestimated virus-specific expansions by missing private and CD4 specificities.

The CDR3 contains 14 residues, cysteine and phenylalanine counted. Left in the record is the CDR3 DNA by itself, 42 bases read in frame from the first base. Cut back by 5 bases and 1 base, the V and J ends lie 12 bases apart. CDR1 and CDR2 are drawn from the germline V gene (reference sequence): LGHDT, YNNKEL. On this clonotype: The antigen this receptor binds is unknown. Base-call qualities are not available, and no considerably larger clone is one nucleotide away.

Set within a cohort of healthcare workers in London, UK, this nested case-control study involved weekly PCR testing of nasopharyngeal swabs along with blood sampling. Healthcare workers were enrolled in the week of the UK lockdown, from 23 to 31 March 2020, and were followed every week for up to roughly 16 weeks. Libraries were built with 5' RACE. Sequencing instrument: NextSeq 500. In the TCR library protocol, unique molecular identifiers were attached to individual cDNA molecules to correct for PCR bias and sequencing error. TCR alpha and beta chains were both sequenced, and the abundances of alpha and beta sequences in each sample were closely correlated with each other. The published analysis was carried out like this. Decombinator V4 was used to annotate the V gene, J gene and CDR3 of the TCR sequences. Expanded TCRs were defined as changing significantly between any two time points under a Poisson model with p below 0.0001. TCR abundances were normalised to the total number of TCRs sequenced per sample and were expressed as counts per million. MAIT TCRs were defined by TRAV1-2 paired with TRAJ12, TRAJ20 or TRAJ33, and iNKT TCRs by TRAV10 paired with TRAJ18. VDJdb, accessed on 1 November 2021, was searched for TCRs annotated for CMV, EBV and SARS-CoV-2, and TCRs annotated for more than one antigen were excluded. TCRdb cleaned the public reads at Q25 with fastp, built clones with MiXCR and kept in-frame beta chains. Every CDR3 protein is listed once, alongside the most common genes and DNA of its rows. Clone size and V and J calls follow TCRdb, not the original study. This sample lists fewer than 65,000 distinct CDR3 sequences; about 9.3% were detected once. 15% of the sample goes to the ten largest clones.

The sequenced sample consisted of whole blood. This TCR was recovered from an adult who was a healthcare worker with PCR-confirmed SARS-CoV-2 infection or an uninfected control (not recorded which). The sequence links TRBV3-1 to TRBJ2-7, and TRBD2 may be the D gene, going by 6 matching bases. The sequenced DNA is TGTGCCAGCAGCTCGGACGGACTATCCTACGAGCAGTACTTC. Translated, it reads CASSSDGLSYEQYF.